Below are 13 T cell receptor beta chains sequenced from a single sample in a study of shared clonotypes between healthy human individuals (TCRdb year 2020). The receptor library was made with the immunoSEQ multiplex PCR assay. Drawn from immuneACCESS, this table holds only the in-frame rearrangements with V and J called that TCRdb kept. Clones are partly lost; checked studies trace under half to an unresolved V gene and leave the rest unexplained. The sample contains some 2,000,000 clones, 90% to 95% of them found a single time. 0.1% to 0.15% of the sample goes to the ten largest clones. The specimen was naive CD4+ T cells sorted from blood. What this sample's cell subset or site label stands for: CD45RA+ positively selected. The receptor set was obtained from a man aged 18 to 29 in good health.

V usage is TRBV18 and J usage is TRBJ2-7; possibly TRBD2 for D (6 bases). The V end lost 1 base, the J end lost 4 bases, and 17 bases lay between the germline ends. Germline lookup yields CDR1 KGHSH and CDR2 LQKENI. This CDR3 has 16 residues. As DNA, the CDR3 is TGTGCCAGCTCACCACTCCCAGTGGGGGGAAGATACGAGCAGTACTTC. This sequence encodes CASSPLPVGGRYEQYF.

The chain combines TRBV6-1 with TRBJ1-5; 10 bases align to TRBD1. V gave up 5 bases and J gave up 6 bases; unmatched junction bases: 7. The CDR3 consists of 15 residues. In germline, CDR1 is MNHNS, CDR2 SASEGT. The CDR3 coding sequence is TGTGCCAGCAGTTGGACAGGGGGTGACAGTCAGCCCCAGCATTTT. This encodes CASSWTGGDSQPQHF.

Concerning this clone itself: The identical CDR3 is also encoded by other nucleotide sequences in the sample. The chain employs TRBV5-1 and TRBJ2-7; D unresolved. Germline V gives CDR1 SGHRS, CDR2 YFSETQ. The CDR3 sequence is 14 residues long. V lost 0 bases and J lost 0, with 7 bases in between. The CDR3 DNA sequence: TGCGCCAGCAGCTTGGGGGGTAACTCCTACGAGCAGTACTTC. It is translated as CASSLGGNSYEQYF.

This clone was counted a single time. J is TRBJ1-3 and V is TRBV30, with TRBD1 as a possible D gene (5 bases). Germline V CDR1 and CDR2: GTSNPN, SVGIG (reference sequence). The CDR3 spans 17 residues. V dropped 0 bases and J dropped 5 bases, with 20 bases sitting between them. The CDR3 DNA reads as TGTGCCTGGAGTGTAGGTGGCAGGGCCGGTTCTAGAAACACCATATATTTT. Residues: CAWSVGGRAGSRNTIYF.

The chain combines TRBV5-1 with TRBJ2-7; tentatively, D is TRBD1 or TRBD2 (5 bases each). The germline V and J ends were trimmed by 6 bases and 5 bases, with 21 bases remaining between them. In germline, CDR1 is SGHRS, CDR2 YFSETQ. The CDR3 totals 15 residues. In DNA form, the CDR3 reads TGCGCCAGCACCCTCGGGGCGGACCTCCGGAACGAGCAGTACTTC. Protein sequence: CASTLGADLRNEQYF.

This chain joins TRBV5-1 and TRBJ2-2; D not resolved. V lost 5 bases and J 6 bases, leaving 11 bases between the germline ends. The CDR3 is 13 residues long. The V gene's germline CDR1 is SGHRS and CDR2 YFSETQ. The CDR3, as DNA: TGCGCCAGCAGTTACCCTTCGGCCGGGGAGCTGTTTTTT. It translates to CASSYPSAGELFF.

This chain uses TRBV10-1 with TRBJ1-5; D is unresolved. Deletions cut 0 bases from V and 7 bases from J, with 7 bases between. This CDR3 region has 13 residues. Germline V gene lookup returns CDR1 WNHNN and CDR2 SYGVQD (reference sequence). CDR3 region: CASSESIVQPQHF. CDR3 in DNA: TGCGCCAGCAGTGAGTCTATAGTGCAGCCCCAGCATTTT.

About this clone: The same CDR3 can be traced to other DNA sequences in this sample. V gene TRBV9 combines with J gene TRBJ2-2; no reliable D call. CDR1 and CDR2 (germline): SGDLS, YYNGEE. The ends were cut back, 0 bases at V and 1 base at J, with 7 bases in the middle. The CDR3 spans 15 residues. CDR3 nucleotides: TGTGCCAGCAGCGTAGGTGCCGTGAACACCGGGGAGCTGTTTTTT. Residues: CASSVGAVNTGELFF.

The chain employs TRBV28 and TRBJ2-4, with TRBD1 as a possible D gene (5 bases). The CDR3 loop spans 18 amino acids. Trimming removed 4 bases from V and 0 bases from J, with 19 bases in between. CDR1 is MDHEN and CDR2 is SYDVKM in the germline V gene. The chain's CDR3 is CASSSAFPQTVAKNIQYF. CDR3 DNA sequence: TGTGCCAGCAGTTCCGCGTTCCCACAGACAGTAGCCAAAAACATTCAGTACTTC. The whole variable domain, filled in from reference TRBV28 and TRBJ2-4, reads DVKVTQSSRYLVKRTGEKVFLECVQDMDHENMFWYRQDPGLGLRLIYFSYDVKMKEKGDIPEGYSVSREKKERFSLILESASTNQTSMYLCASSSAFPQTVAKNIQYFGAGTRLSVL.

Only one count was recorded for this clone. The chain employs TRBV7-9 and TRBJ1-4; D remains unclear. Germline CDR1 and CDR2: SEHNR and FQNEAQ (reference sequence). Trimming cost V 1 base and J 8 bases, with 20 bases left between them. The CDR3 has 17 residues. The CDR3 spells CASSLDIGSLGREKLFF. DNA of the CDR3: TGTGCCAGCAGCTTAGATATCGGGAGTCTAGGGAGAGAAAAACTGTTTTTT.

The gene calls are TRBV4-3 and TRBJ1-6, with D maybe TRBD1 (6 bases). The CDR3 extends over 17 amino acids. CDR1 LGHNA and CDR2 YSLEER come from the germline V gene. V lost 1 base and J 0 bases, leaving 10 bases between the germline ends. CDR3 coding DNA: TGCGCCAGCAGCCAAGCTACAGGGAGCTCCTATAATTCACCCCTCCACTTT. Protein sequence: CASSQATGSSYNSPLHF.

This chain links TRBV28 with TRBJ2-5; 12 bases match TRBD2. The CDR3 has 16 residues. The J segment lost 8 bases and the V segment lost 4 bases, leaving 11 bases of the junction unmatched. Germline CDR1 MDHEN, CDR2 SYDVKM. The CDR3 region has the DNA TGTGCCAGCAGTTCACCCCGCACTAGCGGGGGGAATACCCAGTACTTC. Translated, it gives CASSSPRTSGGNTQYF.

The V and J genes are TRBV2 and TRBJ1-6; 7 nucleotides align to TRBD1. The germline CDR1 and CDR2 sequences are SNHLY and FYNNEI. V lost 6 bases, J lost 9 bases, and 14 bases stayed unmatched. The CDR3 runs 16 residues. The CDR3 DNA sequence: TGTGCCAGCAGGGATGACAGAGGGGGCGTTGGTTCACCCCTCCACTTT. Encoded protein: CASRDDRGGVGSPLHF.